This TCR beta chain was identified in a study of OX40 agonist ivuxolimab in advanced cancers. For the study at large: Ivuxolimab, which is an agonistic anti-OX40 (CD134) antibody, was administered to the patients. Study-wide points: Within 6 weeks, CD4+ and CD8+ blood T cells expanded clonally at 0.1 to 3.0 mg/kg. Some nonresponders likewise displayed low normalized T-cell clonal expansion.

On this clone: What it binds is not known. One junction end disagrees with the germline gene, perhaps due to a read error.

This table comes from immunoSEQ multiplex PCR, and its TCRdb copy is limited to in-frame clones, with some not included. The sample has some 74,000 clones; about 85% are singletons. The cohort excluded patients with autoimmune disease history or systemic immunosuppression. CDR1 and CDR2 from the germline V gene are SSHAT and FNYEAQ (reference sequence). CDR3 length: 13 residues. The chain carries TRBV7-7 and TRBJ2-7; D gene unclear. This sample comprised CD4+ or CD8+ T cells sorted from blood, obtained in a trial of the OX40 agonist ivuxolimab. This TCR derives from an adult with an advanced solid tumor such as melanoma, head and neck, liver or kidney cancer. CDR3 in amino acids: CASSRDLSSEQYF. As DNA, the CDR3 is TGTGCTAGCAGCAGAGACCTTTCCAGCGAGCAGTACTTC.